These T cell receptor beta chains were read from a single sample in a study of cytomegalovirus exposure and HLA in healthy donors. Clones were read by immunoSEQ multiplex PCR, and TCRdb kept only the in-frame ones, dropping some. The sample includes 230,000 or so clones, 85% to 95% of them seen just once. Sequencing was carried out using PBMCs. These receptors came from a girl aged 2-10 years in good health and CMV-seronegative. CDR3s include the opening cysteine and the closing phenylalanine or tryptophan. Each record gives: V gene, J gene, clone size, D gene, CDR3 protein, CDR3 DNA. The D gene is left open where the match is weak. A row's size may be missing; if present it is once, few, many or a size class.

TRBV30	TRBJ2-1	-	TRBD2	CAWSGLAGTEQFF	TGTGCCTGGAGTGGACTAGCGGGGACAGAGCAGTTCTTC
TRBV6-5	TRBJ2-5	-	-	CASSYPDYQETQYF	TGTGCCAGCAGTTACCCAGACTACCAAGAGACCCAGTACTTC
TRBV7-2	TRBJ2-7	-	TRBD2	CASSVAGTTAYEQYF	TGTGCCAGCAGCGTCGCCGGGACTACCGCCTACGAGCAGTACTTC
TRBV9	TRBJ2-3	-	TRBD2	CASSVESGGRTDTQYF	TGTGCCAGCAGCGTAGAAAGCGGGGGACGCACAGATACGCAGTATTTT
TRBV5-1	TRBJ2-1	-	TRBD2	CASSSGTSGSSYNEQFF	TGCGCCAGCAGCTCCGGGACTAGCGGTAGCTCCTACAATGAGCAGTTCTTC
TRBV29-1	TRBJ1-2	once	TRBD1	CSVTGDYGYTF	TGCAGCGTTACAGGGGACTATGGCTACACCTTC
TRBV12-2	TRBJ1-1	-	-	CASRYRTGIEAFF	TGTGCAAGTCGCTACCGGACGGGAATTGAAGCTTTCTTT
TRBV9	TRBJ2-7	-	TRBD1	CASSVDRQGAQYF	TGTGCCAGCAGCGTAGATCGGCAGGGGGCGCAGTACTTC
TRBV27	TRBJ1-1	-	-	CASSLMGGVEAFF	TGTGCCAGCAGTTTAATGGGGGGAGTAGAAGCTTTCTTT
TRBV28	TRBJ2-1	-	TRBD2	CASLLAGGPNEQFF	TGTGCCAGCCTGTTAGCGGGGGGGCCCAATGAGCAGTTCTTC
TRBV5-1	TRBJ1-2	once	TRBD1	CASSLRTGDYGYTF	TGCGCCAGCAGCTTGCGGACAGGGGACTATGGCTACACCTTC
TRBV5-1	TRBJ1-6	-	-	CASSLVGRDSPLHF	TGCGCCAGCAGCTTGGTGGGGAGGGACTCACCCCTCCACTTT
TRBV5-4	TRBJ2-3	-	-	CASSPPESTDTQYF	TGTGCCAGCAGCCCACCCGAGAGCACAGATACGCAGTATTTT
TRBV11-2	TRBJ2-3	-	-	CASSLDRGGTDTQYF	TGTGCCAGCAGCTTAGATCGGGGAGGCACAGATACGCAGTATTTT
TRBV5-6	TRBJ2-1	-	-	CASIQGVTDNEQFF	TGTGCCAGCATCCAAGGGGTTACCGACAATGAGCAGTTCTTC
TRBV6-5	TRBJ2-3	-	-	CASKRGDTQYF	TGTGCCAGCAAGAGGGGGGATACGCAGTATTTT
TRBV21-1	TRBJ2-5	-	-	CASSKERLAGETQYF	TGTGCCAGCAGCAAAGAAAGACTAGCGGGAGAGACCCAGTACTTC